This T cell receptor (beta chain) was sequenced for a study of shared clonotypes between healthy human individuals. Overall study context: Donors had three CD4 naive, three CD4 memory, two CD8 naive and one CD8 memory plate apiece. Whole-study findings and limits: Despite large depth, sorted-subset datasets appeared incompletely sequenced.

V gave up 4 bases and J gave up 2 bases, with 1 base separating them. The CDR3 has 11 residues. Germline V gives CDR1 PRHDT, CDR2 FYEKMQ (reference sequence). Points on this clone: No antigen is known for it. Other DNA sequences of this sample code for an identical CDR3.

Sequencing was at deep level. The data were produced by immunoSEQ multiplex PCR, yet TCRdb's version contains in-frame clones alone and is incomplete. Among 450,000 to 700,000 clones listed, 95% to 96% were seen once. Naive CD8 cells were CD45RO-negative, positively selected for CCR7, excluding terminally differentiated effector memory CD45RA+ cells. Sequences were obtained from naive CD8+ T cells sorted from blood. This chain links TRBV13 with TRBJ2-3; no reliable D call. This TCR was recovered from a woman in her 30s in good health. CDR3 sequence (DNA): TGTGCCAGCAGCTCCACAGATACGCAGTATTTT. Translated: CASSSTDTQYF.